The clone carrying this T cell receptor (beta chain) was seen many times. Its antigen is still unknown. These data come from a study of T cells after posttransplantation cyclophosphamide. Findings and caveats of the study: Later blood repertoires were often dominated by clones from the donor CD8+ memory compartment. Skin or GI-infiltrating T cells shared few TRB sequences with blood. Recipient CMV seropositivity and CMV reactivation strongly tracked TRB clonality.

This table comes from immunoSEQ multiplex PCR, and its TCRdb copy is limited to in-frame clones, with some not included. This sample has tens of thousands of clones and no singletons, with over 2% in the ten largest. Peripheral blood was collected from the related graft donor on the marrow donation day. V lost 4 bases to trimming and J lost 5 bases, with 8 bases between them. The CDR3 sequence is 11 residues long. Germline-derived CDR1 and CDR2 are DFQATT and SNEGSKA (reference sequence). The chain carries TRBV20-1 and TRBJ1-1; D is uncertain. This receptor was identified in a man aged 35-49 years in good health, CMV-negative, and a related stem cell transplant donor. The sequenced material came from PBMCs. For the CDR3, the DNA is TGCAGTGCTACTCCTGAGACTGAAGCTTTCTTT. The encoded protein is CSATPETEAFF.